This T cell receptor beta chain was retrieved from a study of shared clonotypes between healthy human individuals. Generated by immunoSEQ multiplex PCR, the TCRdb table keeps only in-frame clones and is missing some. Here the sample spans around 940,000 clones, about three quarters being singletons. The sequenced sample consisted of memory CD4+ T cells sorted from blood. The sample's subset: CD45RA-negative fraction. The TCR sequence derives from a man younger than 35 in good health.

As DNA, the CDR3 is TGTGCCAGCAGGCGGGAGGTGGACACCGGGGAGCTGTTTTTT. Translation: CASRREVDTGELFF. The chain employs TRBV6-5 and TRBJ2-2; 8 bases line up with TRBD2. CDR1 is MNHEY and CDR2 is SVGAGI in the germline V gene. This CDR3 spans 14 amino acids. With 6 bases clipped from V and 3 bases from J, the junction kept 3 bases outside the gene matches.